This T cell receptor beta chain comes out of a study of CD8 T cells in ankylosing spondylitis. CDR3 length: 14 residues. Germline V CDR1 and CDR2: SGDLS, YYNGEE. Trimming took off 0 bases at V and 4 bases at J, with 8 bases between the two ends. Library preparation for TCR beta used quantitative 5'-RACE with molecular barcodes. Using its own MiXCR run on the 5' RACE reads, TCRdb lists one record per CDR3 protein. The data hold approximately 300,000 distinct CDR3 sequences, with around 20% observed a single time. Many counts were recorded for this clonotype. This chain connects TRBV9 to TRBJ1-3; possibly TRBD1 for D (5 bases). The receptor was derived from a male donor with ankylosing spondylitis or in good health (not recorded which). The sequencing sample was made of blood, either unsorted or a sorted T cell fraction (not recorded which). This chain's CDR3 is CASSVGAGGNTIYF. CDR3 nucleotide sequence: TGTGCCAGCAGCGTAGGCGCAGGGGGAAACACCATATATTTT.